The 5 T cell receptor beta chains below were found in one sample sequenced in a study of OX40 agonist ivuxolimab in advanced cancers. Repertoires were generated with immunoSEQ multiplex PCR, while TCRdb's copy carries only in-frame clones and drops some. The data contain around 68,000 clones, about 89% of them singletons. This specimen was CD4+ or CD8+ T cells sorted from blood, taken in a trial of the OX40 agonist ivuxolimab. The receptors were sampled from an adult with an advanced solid tumor such as melanoma, head and neck, liver or kidney cancer.

This rearrangement joins TRBV5-6 to TRBJ2-3; 12 nucleotides line up with TRBD2. CDR1 is SGHDT, CDR2 YYEEEE, per germline. Trimming cost V 0 bases and J 7 bases; bases outside gene matches: 3. The CDR3 consists of 15 residues. The CDR3 protein is CASSLAGTSGHTQYF. The CDR3 DNA is TGTGCCAGCAGCTTGGCCGGGACTAGCGGGCATACGCAGTATTTT.

This clone came up a few times. This chain connects TRBV6-5 to TRBJ1-2; D ambiguous. The V and J ends lost 8 bases and 2 bases respectively, with 6 bases between them. This CDR3 region has 11 residues. Per the germline V gene, CDR1 is MNHEY and CDR2 is SVGAGI. The CDR3 spells CASRTNYGYTF. The CDR3 nucleotides are TGTGCCAGCCGCACCAACTATGGCTACACCTTC.

J is TRBJ1-1 and V is TRBV7-3, with a tentative D call TRBD1 (5 bases). The CDR3 has 14 residues. V was trimmed by 5 bases and J by 1 base, leaving 11 bases between them. Germline assignment: CDR1 SGHTA and CDR2 FQGTGA. The CDR3 coding sequence is TGTGCCAGCAGCCGACATGGGGCGAACACTGAAGCTTTCTTT. Its translation is CASSRHGANTEAFF. The full variable domain, its missing parts supplied by reference TRBV7-3 and TRBJ1-1, is GAGVSQTPSNKVTEKGKYVELRCDPISGHTALYWYRQSLGQGPEFLIYFQGTGAADDSGLPNDRFFAVRPEGSVSTLKIQRTERGDSAVYLCASSRHGANTEAFFGQGTRLTVV.

This chain links TRBV5-4 with TRBJ2-5; 7 positions match TRBD1. The CDR3 sequence is 14 residues long. Germline V gene data show CDR1 as SGHNT and CDR2 as YYREEE (reference sequence). V was clipped by 0 bases and J by 5 bases; unmatched bases: 4. The CDR3 region is CASSLAGGSETQYF. In DNA, the CDR3 is TGTGCCAGCAGCTTGGCAGGGGGTTCTGAGACCCAGTACTTC.

The chain joins TRBV11-3 to TRBJ2-7; D call uncertain. The CDR3 is 13 amino acids. V lost 3 bases and J 3 bases, leaving 9 bases between the germline ends. CDR1 is SGHNT, CDR2 YENEEA, per germline. This CDR3 reads CASSFGRGYEQYF. Here the CDR3 DNA reads TGTGCCAGCAGCTTTGGACGAGGCTACGAGCAGTACTTC.